This passage covers 2 T cell receptor beta chains from one sample sequenced in a study of blood T cell repertoires in COVID-19. Profiled with immunoSEQ multiplex PCR; TCRdb holds only in-frame clones, not every one. The table records 100,000 to 150,000 clones, around 89% of them present only once. Sample: peripheral blood. All receptors come from a man aged 45 to 65 with acute or convalescent COVID-19.

This sequence joins TRBV7-9 and TRBJ2-5, with 7 bases matching TRBD1. The trim removed 5 bases at V and 4 bases at J, leaving 13 bases unmatched. The CDR3 totals 16 residues. Germline values: CDR1 SEHNR, CDR2 FQNEAQ (reference sequence). CDR3 in DNA: TGTGCCAGCAGCGACCGACCAGGGGGTTCGATAGAGACCCAGTACTTC. This translates into CASSDRPGGSIETQYF. Combining the CDR3 with reference TRBV7-9 and TRBJ2-5 gives the whole variable domain DTGVSQNPRHKITKRGQNVTFRCDPISEHNRLYWYRQTLGQGPEFLTYFQNEAQLEKSRLLSDRFSAERPKGSFSTLEIQRTEQGDSAMYLCASSDRPGGSIETQYFGPGTRLLVL.

V usage is TRBV30 and J usage is TRBJ1-1, with 7 positions matching TRBD1. The CDR3 spans 12 residues. With V trimmed by 8 bases and J by 4 bases, 7 bases remained unmatched. The germline V gene has CDR1 GTSNPN and CDR2 SVGIG (reference sequence). CDR3 residues: CAQTRGSTEAFF. For the CDR3, the DNA is TGTGCCCAAACCAGGGGGTCCACTGAAGCTTTCTTT.